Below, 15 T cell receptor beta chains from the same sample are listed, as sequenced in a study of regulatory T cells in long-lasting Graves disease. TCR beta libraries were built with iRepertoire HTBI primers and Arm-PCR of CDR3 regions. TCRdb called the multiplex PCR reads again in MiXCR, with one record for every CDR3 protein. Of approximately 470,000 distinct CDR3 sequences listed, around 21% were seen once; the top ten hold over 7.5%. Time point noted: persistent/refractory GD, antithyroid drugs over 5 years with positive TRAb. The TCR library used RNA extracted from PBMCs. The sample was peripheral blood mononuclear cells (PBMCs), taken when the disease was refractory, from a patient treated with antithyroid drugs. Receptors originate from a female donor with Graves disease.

CDR3 amino acids: CASSLKAGPPIAKNIQYF. The DNA of the CDR3 is TGTGCCAGCAGCTTGAAAGCGGGCCCCCCAATAGCCAAAAACATTCAGTACTTC. The chain recombines TRBV5-4 with TRBJ2-4; possibly TRBD2 for D (6 bases). CDR3 length: 18 residues. The germline V and J ends were trimmed by 1 base and 0 bases, with 17 bases remaining between them. Germline CDR1 and CDR2: SGHNT and YYREEE (reference sequence).

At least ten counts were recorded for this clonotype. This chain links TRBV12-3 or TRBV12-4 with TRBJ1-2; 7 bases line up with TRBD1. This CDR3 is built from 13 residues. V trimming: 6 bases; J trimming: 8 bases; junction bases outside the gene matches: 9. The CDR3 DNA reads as TGTGCCAGCAGCCGGCAGGGGGTAGTGGGCTACACCTTC. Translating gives CASSRQGVVGYTF.

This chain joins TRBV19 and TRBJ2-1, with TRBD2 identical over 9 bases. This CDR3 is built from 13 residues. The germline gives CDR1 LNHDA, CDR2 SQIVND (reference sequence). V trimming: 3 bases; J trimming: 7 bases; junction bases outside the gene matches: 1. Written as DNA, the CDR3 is TGTGCCAGTAGTATGGGACTAGCAAATGAGCAGTTCTTC. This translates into CASSMGLANEQFF.

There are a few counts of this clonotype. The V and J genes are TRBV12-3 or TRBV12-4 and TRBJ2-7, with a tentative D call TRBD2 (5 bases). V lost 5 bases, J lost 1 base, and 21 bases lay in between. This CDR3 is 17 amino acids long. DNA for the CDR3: TGTGCCAGCAGTCCCTACCGTGTGAGGGAGAGGTCCTACGAGCAGTACTTC. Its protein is CASSPYRVRERSYEQYF.

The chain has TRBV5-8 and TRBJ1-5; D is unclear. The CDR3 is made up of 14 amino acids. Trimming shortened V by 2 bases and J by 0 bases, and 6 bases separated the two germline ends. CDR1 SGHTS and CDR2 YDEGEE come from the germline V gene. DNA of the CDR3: TGTGCCAGCAGCTTCCACAATAGCAATCAGCCCCAGCATTTT. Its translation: CASSFHNSNQPQHF.

CDR3 DNA sequence: TGTGCCAGCAGTCTCTCCGGGACTAGCGTTGCCACCGGGGAGCTGTTTTTT. Translation gives CASSLSGTSVATGELFF. The V and J genes are TRBV12-3 or TRBV12-4 and TRBJ2-2, with 10 bases that match TRBD2. V shed 5 bases, J shed 4 bases, and the junction held 10 bases outside the gene matches. The CDR3 is 17 amino acids.

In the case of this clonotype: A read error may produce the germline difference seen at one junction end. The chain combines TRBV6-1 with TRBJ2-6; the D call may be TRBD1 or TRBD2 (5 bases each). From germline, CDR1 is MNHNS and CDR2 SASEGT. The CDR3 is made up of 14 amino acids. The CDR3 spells CASGMDSGANALTF. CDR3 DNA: TGTGCCAGCGGGATGGACTCTGGGGCCAACGCCCTGACTTTC.

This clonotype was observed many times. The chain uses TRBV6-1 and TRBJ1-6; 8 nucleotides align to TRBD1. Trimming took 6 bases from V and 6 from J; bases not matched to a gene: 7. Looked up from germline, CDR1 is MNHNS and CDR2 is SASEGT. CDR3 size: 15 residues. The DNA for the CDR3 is TGTGCCAGCAGAGCAGGGGGCCTCTCTAATTCACCCCTCCACTTT. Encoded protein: CASRAGGLSNSPLHF.

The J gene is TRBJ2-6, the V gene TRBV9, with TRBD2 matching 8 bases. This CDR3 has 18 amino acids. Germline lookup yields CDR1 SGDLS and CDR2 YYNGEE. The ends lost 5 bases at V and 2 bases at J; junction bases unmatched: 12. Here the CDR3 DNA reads TGTGCCAGCAGTGGCGGGGGGCCGAGGGACCCTGGGGCCAACGTCCTGACTTTC. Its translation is CASSGGGPRDPGANVLTF.

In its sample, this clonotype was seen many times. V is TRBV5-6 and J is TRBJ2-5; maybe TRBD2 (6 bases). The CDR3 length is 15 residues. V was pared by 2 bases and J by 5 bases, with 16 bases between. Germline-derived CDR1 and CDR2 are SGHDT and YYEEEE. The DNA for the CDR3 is TGTGCCAGCAGCTTACCCGGGCCGGGGAGGGAGACCCAGTACTTC. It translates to CASSLPGPGRETQYF.

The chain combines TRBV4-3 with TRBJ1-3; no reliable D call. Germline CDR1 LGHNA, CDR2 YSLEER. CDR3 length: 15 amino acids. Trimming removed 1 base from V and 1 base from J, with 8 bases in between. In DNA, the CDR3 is TGCGCCAGCAGCCAAGGGCGGGGTTCTGGAAACACCATATATTTT. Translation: CASSQGRGSGNTIYF.

CDR3 sequence: CASSPRGTSFFWEQYF. CDR3 coding DNA: TGTGCCAGCAGCCCCCGAGGGACTAGCTTCTTTTGGGAGCAGTACTTC. The chain links TRBV7-2 to TRBJ2-7, with 9 positions matching TRBD2. This CDR3 has 16 residues. Germline CDR1 reads SGHTA; CDR2 reads FQGNSA. J gave up 7 bases and V 5 bases, and 15 bases lay outside the gene matches.

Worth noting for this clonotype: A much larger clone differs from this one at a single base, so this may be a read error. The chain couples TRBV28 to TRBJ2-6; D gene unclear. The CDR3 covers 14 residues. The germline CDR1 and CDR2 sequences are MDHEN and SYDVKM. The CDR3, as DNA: TGTGCCAGCAGTTTATATGGATCCGGAAACGTCCTGATTTTC. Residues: CASSLYGSGNVLIF.

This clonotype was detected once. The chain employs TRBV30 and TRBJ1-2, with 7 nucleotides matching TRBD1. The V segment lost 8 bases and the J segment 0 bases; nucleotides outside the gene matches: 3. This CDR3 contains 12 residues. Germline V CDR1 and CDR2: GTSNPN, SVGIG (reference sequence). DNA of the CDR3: TGTGCCCGGGACAGTTCTAACTATGGCTACACCTTC. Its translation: CARDSSNYGYTF.

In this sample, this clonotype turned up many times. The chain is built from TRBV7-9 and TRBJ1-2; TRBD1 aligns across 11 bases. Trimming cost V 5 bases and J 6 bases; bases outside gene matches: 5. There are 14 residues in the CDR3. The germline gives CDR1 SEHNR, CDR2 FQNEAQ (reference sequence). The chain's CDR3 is CASSVDRGLDGYTF. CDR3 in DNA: TGTGCCAGCAGCGTGGACAGGGGGCTCGATGGCTACACCTTC.